A selection of T cell receptor beta chains follows, all from one sample in a study of T cell changes during pregnancy in multiple sclerosis. The method was immunoSEQ multiplex PCR; TCRdb's version includes in-frame clones alone and lacks a portion of them. Found here are approximately 27,000 clones, 85% to 90% of them singletons; the top ten hold 7% to 9%. Specimen: CD8+ T cells from peripheral blood mononuclear cells, collected before pregnancy. The receptors here all came from a female donor with multiple sclerosis, enrolled in a pregnancy study. CDR3s include the opening cysteine and the closing phenylalanine or tryptophan. The D gene is left open where the match is weak.

TRBJ1-5 | TRBV19 | NA | CASTQRTDLSQPQHF
TRBJ2-1 | TRBV4-3 | NA | CASSQGIRGGHGEQFF
TRBJ1-2 | TRBV7-9 | NA | CASSSVDYGYTF
TRBJ1-1 | TRBV27 | NA | CASRGSRAFF
TRBJ1-1 | TRBV7-8 | NA | CASSSSKTGHDTFF
TRBJ1-1 | TRBV7-8 | NA | CASSLISGLSTEAFF
TRBJ1-1 | TRBV6-5 | NA | CASSYSAERTEAFF
TRBJ2-1 | TRBV9 | TRBD2 | CASSRQTGGDNEQFF
TRBJ2-3 | TRBV27 | TRBD2 | CASSLLAGGPDTQYF
TRBJ2-1 | TRBV19 | NA | CATKEPTGLGDDEQFF
TRBJ2-5 | TRBV11-2 | NA | CASSFFENYQETQYF
TRBJ2-2 | TRBV4-3 | TRBD2 | CASSQDPSGTYTGELFF
TRBJ2-5 | TRBV27 | NA | CASSSGTQETQYF
TRBJ2-3 | TRBV7-2 | NA | CASSLEVASTDTQYF
TRBJ2-2 | TRBV28 | NA | CASRPVNWGAMSGELFF
TRBJ1-2 | TRBV5-1 | NA | CASSLVGGANYGYTF
TRBJ2-7 | TRBV2 | TRBD1 | CASRGTGHYEQYF
TRBJ1-2 | TRBV5-4 | NA | CASSLSSRVNYGYTF
TRBJ1-2 | TRBV6-6 | NA | CASSYEGNGYGYTF
TRBJ1-4 | TRBV14 | NA | CASSQVGQGRNEKLFF
TRBJ1-1 | TRBV7-8 | NA | CASSLTGTEAFF
TRBJ2-7 | TRBV5-6 | TRBD1 | CASSGDGQGFHEQYF
TRBJ2-7 | TRBV7-3 | TRBD2 | CASSAGVGEGYEQYF
TRBJ2-7 | TRBV10-2 | TRBD2 | CASRDDLAGGLPYEQYF
TRBJ1-1 | TRBV5-5 | NA | CASSLDTNTEAFF
TRBJ1-1 | TRBV9 | NA | CASNPWGGPRNTEAFF
TRBJ2-3 | TRBV27 | TRBD2 | CASQTSDSTDTQYF
TRBJ2-5 | TRBV10-3 | TRBD2 | CAISAWIAGVGETQYF
TRBJ2-1 | TRBV2 | NA | CASSEPMESSYNEQFF
TRBJ2-3 | TRBV9 | TRBD2 | CASSYQSGTSGSTDTQYF
TRBJ1-4 | TRBV5-1 | TRBD1 | CASSLVGQGAEKLFF
TRBJ1-6 | TRBV7-8 | NA | CASSMRAGNSPLHF
TRBJ1-1 | TRBV6-6 | TRBD1 | CASRVYRGLENTEAFF
TRBJ2-7 | TRBV6-1 | TRBD2 | CASGRGFESYEQYF
TRBJ2-7 | TRBV2 | TRBD1 | CASSQGQGLYEQYF